This T cell receptor (beta chain) is from a study of shared T cell receptors in the human thymus (dated by TCRdb to the early 2020s). Describing the broader study: The study examined how the human thymus generates shared, self-reactive T-cell receptor alpha chains.

The germline V gene encodes CDR1 SGHAT and CDR2 FQDESV (reference sequence). Measured from the cysteine to the phenylalanine, the CDR3 is 15 residues long. Of the read, only the CDR3 DNA is kept; its 45 bases are in frame from base 1. Trimming removed 8 bases from V and 4 bases from J; the gene matches leave 10 bases unexplained. About this clone itself: The antigen it binds to is not known. No much larger clone exists at a distance of one base, and base qualities are not known.

Libraries were prepared through the immunoSEQ multiplex PCR assay. TCRdb mirrors the immuneACCESS table, restricted to in-frame sequences. Some clones are absent from its copies; in checked studies, under half trace to an unresolved V gene, and the reason for the others is unknown. A total of roughly 700,000 clones appear in this sample, 70% to 90% of them only once. Together, the top ten hold 0.0085% to 0.012% of the sample. This sample also belongs to another study, concerning human thymus T cells. As the second publication notes: Immunologically healthy infants undergoing open corrective cardiac surgery for congenital heart defects in Finland were used as donors. The thymus tissue came from surgical resects taken out during corrective cardiac surgery. V and J gene segment usage appeared biased in both thymic and peripheral blood repertoires. The related research reported highly overlapping thymic TCR repertoires among unrelated individuals. The study used about eight infant thymus samples plus four related peripheral blood samples to characterize TCR alpha and beta repertoires. Donor ages ranged from about 7 to 244 days, and the cohort comprised five or six male and two female infants. Thymocytes were mechanically released from the tissue and were stored as pellets of about 9-33 million cells at -70 degrees C. A QIAsymphony instrument was used to extract genomic DNA from the frozen cell pellets. The immunoSEQ multiplex PCR assay was used to amplify the TCRB and TCRAD loci from a standardized quantity of quality-controlled genomic DNA. The amplicons covered the V(D)J region and were long enough to include the CDR3 and to identify the V and J genes. Through the commercial immunoSEQ service, the amplicons were sequenced on an Illumina platform. Primer bias and sequencing errors were corrected as previously described, and TCRAD and TCRB definitions were based on the IMGT database. immunoSEQ Analyzer 3.0 and VDJTools were used for repertoire analysis, which covered basic statistics, V/J segment usage, diversity estimates, rarefaction and pairwise overlap. Diversity was estimated using the Chao1, ChaoE, Efron-Thisted, Shannon and inverse Simpson indices, and was also estimated on datasets down-sampled to the size of the smallest sample. Repertoire overlap was assessed by strict matching of CDR3 nucleotide sequence, V gene and J gene, and clustering was done by Jaccard-based multidimensional scaling. Thymus samples yielded on average about 810,000 unique TCRB clonotypes, compared with 80,000 to 85,000 from blood samples.

Source material: thymocytes. In this chain, TRBV11-1 is recombined with TRBJ2-1, with 8 central nucleotides matching TRBD2. This TCR derives from a boy in the first two years of life with a congenital heart defect. Donor details come from another sample of the same person, matched by shared clones. The nucleotide sequence is given as TGTGCCAGCTTGGGAGGTAGCGGGACGTACAATGAGCAGTTCTTC. It codes for CASLGGSGTYNEQFF.